This TCR beta chain was recovered during a study of post-analysis software for immune sequencing data. The V end lost 5 bases, the J end lost 2 bases, and 12 bases lay between the germline ends. CDR1 DFQATT and CDR2 SNEGSKA come from the germline V gene (reference sequence). This CDR3 is built from 13 residues. Findings and caveats of the study: Controls had lower frequencies than patients of about 5 TRBV segments, which included TRBV5-6, TRBV5-1 and TRBV20-1.

In this sample, this clonotype turned up many times. Its target is unknown. Unique molecular identifiers tagged the TCR beta cDNA libraries. TCRdb recomputed calls from the PCR reads with MiXCR, one row per CDR3 protein. Seen here are about 800,000 distinct CDR3 sequences, less than 35% observed once, and the top ten hold under 0.7%. The source of this sequence is a girl aged 5-17 years with multiple sclerosis. The V and J genes are TRBV20-1 and TRBJ1-2, with D perhaps matching TRBD1 (5 bases). Source material: blood. CDR3 loop: CSALDAGNYGYTF. CDR3 in DNA: TGCAGTGCTTTAGACGCAGGGAACTATGGCTACACCTTC.